This TCR beta chain derives from a study of T-cell reconstitution after alpha-beta-depleted transplantation in children (dated by TCRdb to 2015 to 2016). For the wider study: T-cell immune reconstitution after TCRalphabeta/CD19-depleted allogeneic hematopoietic cell transplantation in children was quantitatively tracked in the study by means of TCR repertoire profiling.

For CDR1 and CDR2, the germline V gene (reference sequence) lists DFQATT and SNEGSKA. The CDR3 spans 16 residues, from the cysteine through the phenylalanine. The only DNA kept is the CDR3, 48 bases in frame from the first base. V and J lose 6 bases and 2 bases, and a span of 20 bases separates them. To prepare the library, PCR was applied. Sequencing was carried out with an Illumina HiSeq 2500. TCR libraries were prepared with molecular barcoding, using unique molecular identifiers to normalize TCRbeta repertoire quantification. TCRdb passed the public sequencing reads through fastp at Q25 and MiXCR, retaining productive beta sequences. Under each unique CDR3 protein, matching rows form one entry showing the most common genes and DNA. The sample contains some 600,000 distinct CDR3 sequences, around 16% of them found a single time. 0.85% to 1.3% of the sample is held by the ten biggest clonotypes. This clonotype was observed many times. The antigen this receptor binds is unknown. No base quality information exists; no much larger clone differs at one position.

The origin of this receptor is a human donor who donated a stem cell graft to a child with acute myeloid leukemia. The chain joins TRBV20-1 to TRBJ2-1; the D segment could be TRBD1, given 5 matching bases. The sequencing used PBMCs from the stem cell graft donor, collected from the stem cell graft. The sequenced DNA is TGCAGTGCCCCAAGGGGCACCCCGCAGACCTACAATGAGCAGTTCTTC. Translated, this gives CSAPRGTPQTYNEQFF.